This section outlines one TCR beta chain sequence together with its context. This CDR3 region has 12 residues. V was shortened by 5 bases and J by 7 bases, with 11 bases between the two germline ends. CDR1 and CDR2 from the germline V gene are MNHNY and SVGAGI (reference sequence). The source of the sample is a study of control samples from healthy donors and cancer patients. Sequencing used immunoSEQ multiplex PCR; TCRdb keeps in-frame clones, though not all of them. The table includes about 170,000 clones, approximately 90% detected once. This chain connects TRBV6-6 to TRBJ1-1, with D perhaps TRBD1 (6 bases). The sample was blood. The clonotype comes from a man aged 30-40 years in good health. The CDR3 sequence: CASSPPDSEAFF. As DNA, the CDR3 is TGTGCCAGCAGTCCCCCGGACAGTGAAGCTTTCTTT.